This T cell receptor (beta chain) originates from a study of radiotherapy plus CTLA-4 blockade in lung cancer. Study observations and caveats: Early blood T cell clone dynamics reportedly forecast response best, with interferon-beta. Radiotherapy plus ipilimumab was followed by expansion in blood of tumor-derived TCR clones.

Concerning this clone: Antigen unknown.

Germline V gene sequence: CDR1 SEHNR, CDR2 FQNEAQ (reference sequence). V was shortened by 7 bases and J by 6 bases, with 20 bases between the two germline ends. The CDR3 totals 15 residues. The data were produced by immunoSEQ multiplex PCR, yet TCRdb's version contains in-frame clones alone and is incomplete. The data contain roughly 90,000 clones, about four fifths of them singletons. This receptor was identified in a human donor with non-small cell lung cancer who had a partial response to radiotherapy plus ipilimumab. Some clones in this sample may be carry-over from other donors' samples. The sample consisted of peripheral blood, taken from a patient treated with radiotherapy plus ipilimumab. This sequence joins TRBV7-9 and TRBJ2-3; the D gene is possibly TRBD2 (6 bases). CDR3 amino acids: CASKYREHEGDTQYF. CDR3 nucleotide sequence: TGTGCCAGCAAGTACCGGGAGCACGAAGGGGATACGCAGTATTTT.